This T cell receptor (beta chain) was documented in a study of Graves' ophthalmopathy and Graves' hyperthyroidism. General study results and limits: From stable hyperthyroidism, ophthalmopathy was separated by a 13-signature model with approximately 90% sensitivity and 75% to 82% specificity. Appearing in blood as well were most expanded thyroid clonotypes above 0.001 frequency.

RNA transcripts were the source from which TCR beta CDR3 regions were amplified. Investigators did first-round RT-PCR with HTBI primers, then second-round multiplex PCR. TCRdb processed the multiplex PCR reads anew with MiXCR; each CDR3 protein has one entry. The sample records about 480,000 distinct CDR3 sequences, about an eighth being singletons. Orbital computed tomography, together with clinical symptoms, serum thyroxine, TRAb and thyroid ultrasound, was used for diagnosis. The V gene end was trimmed by 1 base and the J gene end by 2 bases; junction bases not matched to a gene: 7. Looked up from germline, CDR1 is DFQATT and CDR2 is SNEGSKA (reference sequence). This CDR3 spans 16 amino acids. This clonotype has a handful of counts. Its target is not known.

Source material: blood. This sequence was found in a woman under 40 with Graves' ophthalmopathy. The gene calls are TRBV20-1 and TRBJ2-4, with TRBD1 matching 8 bases. The CDR3 loop is CSARGQGARSKNIQYF. CDR3 coding DNA: TGCAGTGCTAGAGGTCAGGGGGCAAGATCCAAAAACATTCAGTACTTC.